This record concerns one TCR beta chain sequence. Profiling relied on immunoSEQ multiplex PCR, and the TCRdb table lists in-frame clones only, not all of them. The table includes 14,000 or so clones, about four fifths detected once. This sample was taken from a study of technical replicates of blood from several donors. The germline gives CDR1 SEHNR, CDR2 FQNEAQ (reference sequence). V lost 5 bases to trimming and J lost 0 bases; unmatched junction nucleotides: 9. The CDR3 has 16 amino acids. The sequence came from a human donor in good health. Sequenced input: PBMCs. The chain carries TRBV7-9 and TRBJ1-1; the match to TRBD1 covers 7 bases. As DNA, the CDR3 is TGTGCCAGCAGCCCTACGACAGGGCGCATGAACACTGAAGCTTTCTTT. It yields the protein CASSPTTGRMNTEAFF. Variable domain in full (rest from reference TRBV7-9 and TRBJ1-1): DTGVSQNPRHKITKRGQNVTFRCDPISEHNRLYWYRQTLGQGPEFLTYFQNEAQLEKSRLLSDRFSAERPKGSFSTLEIQRTEQGDSAMYLCASSPTTGRMNTEAFFGQGTRLTVV.